One T cell receptor (beta chain) is described in this entry. The data were obtained in a study of blood T cell repertoires in COVID-19. Study details: Researchers got acute and convalescent COVID-19 samples from the United States, Italy and Spain.

The table came from immunoSEQ multiplex PCR; TCRdb's copy has only in-frame clones and leaves some out. The sample records 350,000 to 450,000 clones, more than 75% being singletons. The CDR3 is made up of 19 amino acids. The V and J ends lost 4 bases and 0 bases respectively, with 23 bases between them. Germline CDR1 and CDR2: SGHNT and YYREEE (reference sequence). The source of this sequence is a human donor in a cohort sampled during active COVID-19. The sample was peripheral blood. This chain joins TRBV5-4 and TRBJ2-4; weak D call: TRBD2 (6 bases). The CDR3 coding sequence is TGTGCCAGCAGCGAGAAGCCGGGACTCACCTTGGAAGCCAAAAACATTCAGTACTTC. It codes for CASSEKPGLTLEAKNIQYF.